The TCR beta chain described here comes from a study of CXCR3-negative and CXCR3-positive naive CD8 T cells. A remark on this clonotype: Its antigen remains unidentified.

Findings of the study overall: The study inferred TCR strength from TRB CDR3 properties and found comparable surface CD5 between naive subsets. Researchers reported similar TRBV-TRBJ usage in naive CXCR3-negative and CXCR3-positive cells, though memory differed. Cryopreservation partially decreased CXCR3 expression, and most assays used fresh PBMCs. Naive cells that were CXCR3-positive had more hydrophobic TRB CDR3s (compared with CXCR3-negative naive cells).

CDR3 length: 16 residues. Germline values: CDR1 MDHEN, CDR2 SYDVKM. With UMI labels, 5' RACE was used to prepare the TRB cDNA libraries. TCRdb processed the 5' RACE reads again and assigns one entry to each CDR3 protein, with no DNA. Its listing shows 85,000 to 130,000 distinct CDR3 sequences. The sequence was obtained from a human donor in good health. Some clones in this sample may be carry-over from other donors' samples. The sequencing sample was made of naive CXCR3+ CD8+ T cells from blood. The sample's subset: CD45RO-CCR7+CD27+CD95- naive CD8+ T cells expressing CXCR3 (TNR3+). The chain recombines TRBV28 with TRBJ1-6; TCRdb gives TRBD1 as the D gene, but with no DNA this cannot be confirmed. This chain's CDR3 is CASSNPGGQGQSPLHF.